The following is a T cell receptor beta chain sequence with its context. The antigen is not known. The junction differs from germline at one of its ends, possibly a read error. These data belong to a study of blood T cells in healthy people across ages. Whole-study context: Template switching retrieved approximately one barcoded beta molecule for each two T cells. Study-wide points: Measured against age, TCR beta diversity per million T cells decreased in a roughly linear manner.

The use of a sample-barcoded 5' primer and a J-beta primer mix characterized a second PCR of roughly 7 to 11 cycles. TCRdb reprocessed the 5' RACE reads via MiXCR and lists one record per CDR3 protein. The table lists hundreds of thousands of distinct CDR3 sequences, around three fifths of them singletons. Extraction yielded at least 5 micrograms of total RNA per sample. Germline values: CDR1 SGHVS, CDR2 FQNEAQ. CDR3 length equals 14 residues. The rearrangement links TRBV7-8 to TRBJ2-2; the D gene is possibly TRBD1 (5 bases). The sequence was obtained from a man in his forties or fifties in good health. Input material: blood. The CDR3 DNA reads as TGCGCCAGCAGCTTCAGTGGACAAACCGGGGAGCTGTTTTTT. Translation: CASSFSGQTGELFF.